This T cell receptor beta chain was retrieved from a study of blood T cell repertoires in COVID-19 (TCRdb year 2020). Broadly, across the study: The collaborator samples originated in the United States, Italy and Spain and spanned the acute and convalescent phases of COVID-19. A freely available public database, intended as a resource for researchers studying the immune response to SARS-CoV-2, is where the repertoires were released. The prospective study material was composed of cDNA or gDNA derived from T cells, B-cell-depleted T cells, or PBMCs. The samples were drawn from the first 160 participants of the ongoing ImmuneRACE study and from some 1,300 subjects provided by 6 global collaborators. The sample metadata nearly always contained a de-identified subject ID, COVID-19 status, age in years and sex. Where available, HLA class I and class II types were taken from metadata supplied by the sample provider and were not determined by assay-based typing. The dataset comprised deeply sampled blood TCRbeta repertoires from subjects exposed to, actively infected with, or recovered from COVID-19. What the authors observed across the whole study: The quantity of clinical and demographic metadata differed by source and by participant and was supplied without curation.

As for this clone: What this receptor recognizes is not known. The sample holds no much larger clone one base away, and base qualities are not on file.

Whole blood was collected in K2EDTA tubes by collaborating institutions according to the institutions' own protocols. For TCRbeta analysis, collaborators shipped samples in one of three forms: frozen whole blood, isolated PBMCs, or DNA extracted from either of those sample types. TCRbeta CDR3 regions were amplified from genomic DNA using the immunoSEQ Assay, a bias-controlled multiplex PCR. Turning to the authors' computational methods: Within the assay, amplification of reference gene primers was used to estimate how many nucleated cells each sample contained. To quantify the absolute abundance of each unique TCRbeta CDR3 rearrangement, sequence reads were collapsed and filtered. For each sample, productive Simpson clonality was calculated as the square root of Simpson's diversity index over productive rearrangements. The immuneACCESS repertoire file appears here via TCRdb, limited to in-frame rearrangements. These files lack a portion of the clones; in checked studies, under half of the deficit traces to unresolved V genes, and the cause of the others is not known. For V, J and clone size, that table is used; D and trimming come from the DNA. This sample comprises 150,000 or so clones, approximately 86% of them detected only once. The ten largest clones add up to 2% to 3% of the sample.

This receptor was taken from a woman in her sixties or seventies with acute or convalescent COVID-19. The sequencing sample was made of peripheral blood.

The sequenced DNA: TGTGCCAGTAGTATTGCCCAGGGGGGTATTTATGGCTACACCTTC. It translates to CASSIAQGGIYGYTF. The chain links TRBV19 with TRBJ1-2; TRBD1 aligns with 7 central bases. Reading from cysteine to phenylalanine, the CDR3 counts 15 amino acids. The kept DNA is CDR3 alone, 45 bases in frame from the first base. Trimming removed 3 bases from V and 5 bases from J; the gene matches leave 9 bases unexplained. Sequences LNHDA (CDR1) and SQIVND (CDR2) are obtained from the germline V gene (reference sequence).